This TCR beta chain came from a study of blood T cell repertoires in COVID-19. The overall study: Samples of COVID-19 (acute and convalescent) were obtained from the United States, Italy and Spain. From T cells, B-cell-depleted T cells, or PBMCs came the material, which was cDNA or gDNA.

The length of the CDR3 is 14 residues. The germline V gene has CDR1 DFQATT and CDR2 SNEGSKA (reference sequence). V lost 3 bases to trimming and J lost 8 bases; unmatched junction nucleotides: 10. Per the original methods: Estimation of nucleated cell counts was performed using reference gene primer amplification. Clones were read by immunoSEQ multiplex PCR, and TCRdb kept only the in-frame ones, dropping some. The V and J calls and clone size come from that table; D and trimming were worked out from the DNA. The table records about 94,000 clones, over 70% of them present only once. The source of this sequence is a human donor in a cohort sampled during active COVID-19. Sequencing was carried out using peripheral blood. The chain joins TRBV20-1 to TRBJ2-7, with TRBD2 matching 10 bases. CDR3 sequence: CSASTASGSSKQYF. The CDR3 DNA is TGCAGTGCTAGTACGGCTAGCGGGAGTAGCAAGCAGTACTTC.